A single sample is the source of the 5 T cell receptor beta chains below, sequenced in a study of blood T cell repertoires in COVID-19. Here immunoSEQ multiplex PCR was the method, and the copy in TCRdb shows in-frame clones only, minus some. The sample lists roughly 100,000 clones, more than 85% occurring once. The sequenced sample consisted of peripheral blood. The source of these receptors is a man aged 18 to 30 with acute or convalescent COVID-19.

Here the CDR3 reads CASSLQDRGDGYTF. DNA for the CDR3: TGTGCCAGCAGCCTCCAGGACAGGGGGGATGGCTACACCTTC. The V and J genes are TRBV3-1 (or the pseudogene TRBV3-2) and TRBJ1-2, with TRBD1 matching over 10 bases. V was clipped by 4 bases and J by 6 bases; unmatched bases: 5. The CDR3 extends over 14 amino acids. Per germline, CDR1 LGHDT and CDR2 YNNKEL (reference sequence).

The chain is built from TRBV28 and TRBJ1-1, with D perhaps TRBD1 (6 bases). V lost 3 bases and J 5 bases, leaving 19 bases between the germline ends. CDR3 size: 16 residues. Germline V CDR1 and CDR2: MDHEN, SYDVKM. The CDR3 here is CASSFHRVVVMTEAFF. CDR3 sequence (DNA): TGTGCCAGCAGTTTCCACAGGGTGGTAGTGATGACTGAAGCTTTCTTT.

The rearrangement joins TRBV27 to TRBJ1-1; 7 nucleotides line up with TRBD1. The CDR3 runs 16 residues. The J segment lost 2 bases and the V segment lost 4 bases, leaving 10 bases of the junction unmatched. Germline V CDR1 and CDR2: MNHEY, SMNVEV (reference sequence). CDR3 in amino acids: CASSSLQGTANTEAFF. CDR3 DNA: TGTGCCAGCAGTTCCTTACAGGGGACAGCTAACACTGAAGCTTTCTTT.

V and J are TRBV5-1 and TRBJ2-1, with 9 bases matching TRBD1. Trimming cost V 0 bases and J 7 bases; bases outside gene matches: 8. The V gene's germline CDR1 is SGHRS and CDR2 YFSETQ. The CDR3 sequence is 16 residues long. CDR3 residues: CASSLGDRERTNEQFF. CDR3 bases: TGCGCCAGCAGCTTGGGGGACAGGGAACGAACGAATGAGCAGTTCTTC.

The chain joins TRBV30 to TRBJ1-5, with D possibly TRBD1 on 5 matching bases. The CDR3 has 16 residues. Germline CDR1 is GTSNPN and CDR2 is SVGIG (reference sequence). Trimming removed 2 bases at V and 5 bases at J, with 19 bases between. For the CDR3, the DNA is TGTGCCTGGAGTTCTAATTTGCGGCAGGGTTATCAGCCCCAGCATTTT. Translated, it gives CAWSSNLRQGYQPQHF. Supplemented by reference TRBV30 and TRBJ1-5, the full variable domain reads SQTIHQWPATLVQPVGSPLSLECTVEGTSNPNLYWYRQAAGRGLQLLFYSVGIGQISSEVPQNLSASRPQDRQFILSSKKLLLSDSGFYLCAWSSNLRQGYQPQHFGDGTRLSIL.